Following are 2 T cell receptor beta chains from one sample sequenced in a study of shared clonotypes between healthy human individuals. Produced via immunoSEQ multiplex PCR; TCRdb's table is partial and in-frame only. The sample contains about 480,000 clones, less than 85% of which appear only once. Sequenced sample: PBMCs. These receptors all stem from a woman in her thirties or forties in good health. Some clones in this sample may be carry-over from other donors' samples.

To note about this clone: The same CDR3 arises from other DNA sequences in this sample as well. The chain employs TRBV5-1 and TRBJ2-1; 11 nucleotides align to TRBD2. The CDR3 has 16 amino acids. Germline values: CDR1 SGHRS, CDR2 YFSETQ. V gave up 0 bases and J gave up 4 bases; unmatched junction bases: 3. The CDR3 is CASSLDLAGGYNEQFF. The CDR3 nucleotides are TGCGCCAGCAGCTTGGATCTAGCGGGAGGTTACAATGAGCAGTTCTTC.

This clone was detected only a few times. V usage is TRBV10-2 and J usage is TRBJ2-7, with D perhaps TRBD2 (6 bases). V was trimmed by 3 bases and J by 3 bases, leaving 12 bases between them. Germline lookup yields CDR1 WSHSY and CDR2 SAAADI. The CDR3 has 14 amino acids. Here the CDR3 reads CASSDVGGLYEQYF. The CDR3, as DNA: TGCGCCAGCAGTGATGTGGGAGGCCTCTACGAGCAGTACTTC.